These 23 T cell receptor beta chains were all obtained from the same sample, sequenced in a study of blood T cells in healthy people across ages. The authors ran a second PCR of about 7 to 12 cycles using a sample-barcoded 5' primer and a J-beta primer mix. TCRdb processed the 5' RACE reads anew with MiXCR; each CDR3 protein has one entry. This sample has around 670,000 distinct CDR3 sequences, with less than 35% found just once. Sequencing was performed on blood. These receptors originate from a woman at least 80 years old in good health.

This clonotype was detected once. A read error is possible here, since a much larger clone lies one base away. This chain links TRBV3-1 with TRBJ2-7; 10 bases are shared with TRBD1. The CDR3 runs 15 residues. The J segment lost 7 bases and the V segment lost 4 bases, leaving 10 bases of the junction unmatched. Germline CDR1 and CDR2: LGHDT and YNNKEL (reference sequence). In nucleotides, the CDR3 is TGTGCCAGCAGCCCTGGACAGGGGGAGTACAATGAGCAGTACTTC. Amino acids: CASSPGQGEYNEQYF.

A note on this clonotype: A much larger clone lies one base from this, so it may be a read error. CDR3 bases: TGTGCCAGCAGTCTACTAGCGGGGGGGCGAGAGGCCCAGTACTTC. This gives the protein CASSLLAGGREAQYF. The chain combines TRBV27 with TRBJ2-5; TRBD2 agrees at 13 bases. The CDR3 is made up of 15 amino acids. Germline V gene sequence: CDR1 MNHEY, CDR2 SMNVEV (reference sequence).

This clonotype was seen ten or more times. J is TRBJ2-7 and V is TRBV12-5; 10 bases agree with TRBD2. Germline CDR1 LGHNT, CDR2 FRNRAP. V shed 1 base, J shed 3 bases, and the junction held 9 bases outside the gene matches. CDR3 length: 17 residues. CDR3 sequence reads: CASGLARRLAGVYEQYF. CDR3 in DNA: TGTGCTAGTGGTTTGGCTCGTCGGCTAGCGGGGGTCTACGAGCAGTACTTC.

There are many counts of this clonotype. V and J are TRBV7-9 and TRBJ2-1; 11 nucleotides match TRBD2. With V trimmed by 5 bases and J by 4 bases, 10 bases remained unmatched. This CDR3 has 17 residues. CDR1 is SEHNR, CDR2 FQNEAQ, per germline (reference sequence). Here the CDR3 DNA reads TGTGCCAGCAGCGACCCTTCTAGCGGGGGGTCATACAATGAGCAGTTCTTC. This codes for CASSDPSSGGSYNEQFF.

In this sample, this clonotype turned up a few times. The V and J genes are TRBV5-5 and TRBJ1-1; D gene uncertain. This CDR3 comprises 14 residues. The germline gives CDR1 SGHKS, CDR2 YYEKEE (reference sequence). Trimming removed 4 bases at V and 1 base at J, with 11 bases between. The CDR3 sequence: CASSAREGNTEAFF. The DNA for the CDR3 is TGTGCCAGCAGCGCCAGAGAAGGGAACACTGAAGCTTTCTTT.

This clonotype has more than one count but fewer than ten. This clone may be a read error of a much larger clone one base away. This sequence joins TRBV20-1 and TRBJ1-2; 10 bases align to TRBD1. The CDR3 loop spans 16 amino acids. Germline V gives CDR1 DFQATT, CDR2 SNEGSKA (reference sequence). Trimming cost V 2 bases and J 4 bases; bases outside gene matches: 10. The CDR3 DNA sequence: TGCAGTGCTAGACCCTTGGACAGGGGGGAGTCCTATGGCTACACCTTC. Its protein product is CSARPLDRGESYGYTF.

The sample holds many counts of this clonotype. CDR3 sequence reads: CASSPWDSIEAAEAFF. CDR3 DNA sequence: TGTGCCAGCAGCCCTTGGGACAGCATCGAGGCGGCTGAAGCTTTCTTT. The V gene is TRBV6-2 or TRBV6-3, the J gene TRBJ1-1; 7 bases agree with TRBD1. V dropped 6 bases and J dropped 6; count of bases not matched to a gene: 16. Germline CDR1 and CDR2: MNHEY and SVGEGT. This CDR3 spans 16 amino acids.

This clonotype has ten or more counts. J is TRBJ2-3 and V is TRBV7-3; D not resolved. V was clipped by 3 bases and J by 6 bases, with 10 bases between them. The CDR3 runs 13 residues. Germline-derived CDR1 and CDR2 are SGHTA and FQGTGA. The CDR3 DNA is TGTGCCAGCAGCTTTCAAACTCGGGATACGCAGTATTTT. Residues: CASSFQTRDTQYF.

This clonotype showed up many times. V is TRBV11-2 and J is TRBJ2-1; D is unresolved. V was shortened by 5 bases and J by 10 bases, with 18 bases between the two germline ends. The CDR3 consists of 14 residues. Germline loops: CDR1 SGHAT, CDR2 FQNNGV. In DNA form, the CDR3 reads TGTGCCAGCAGCCCCCACCCTAAGGCCAGGGAGCAGTTCTTC. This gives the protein CASSPHPKAREQFF. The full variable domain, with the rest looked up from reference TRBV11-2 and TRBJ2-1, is EAGVAQSPRYKIIEKRQSVAFWCNPISGHATLYWYQQILGQGPKLLIQFQNNGVVDDSQLPKDRFSAERLKGVDSTLKIQPAKLEDSAVYLCASSPHPKAREQFFGPGTRLTVL.

CDR3 DNA sequence: TGTGCCAGCTCACCACTGGGACAGGGGGAGTACGAGCAGTACTTC. It codes for CASSPLGQGEYEQYF. The V and J genes are TRBV18 and TRBJ2-7; TRBD1 matches at 11 bases. This CDR3 is 15 amino acids long. Germline values: CDR1 KGHSH, CDR2 LQKENI. V was clipped by 1 base and J by 4 bases; unmatched bases: 3.

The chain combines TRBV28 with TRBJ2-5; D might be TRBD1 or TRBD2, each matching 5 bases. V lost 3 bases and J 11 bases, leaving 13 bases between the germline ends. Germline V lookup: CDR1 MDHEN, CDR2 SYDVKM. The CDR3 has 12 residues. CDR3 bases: TGTGCCAGCAGTTTGGGGACGCAGGAGCAGTACTTC. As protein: CASSLGTQEQYF.

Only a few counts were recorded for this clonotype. CDR3 loop: CASSSAGRNEAFF. The CDR3 DNA is TGTGCCAGCAGTTCCGCCGGGCGGAATGAAGCTTTCTTT. This chain uses TRBV6-5 with TRBJ1-1; D gene unclear. From germline, CDR1 is MNHEY and CDR2 SVGAGI. Trimming shortened V by 4 bases and J by 7 bases, and 13 bases separated the two germline ends. CDR3 length: 13 amino acids.

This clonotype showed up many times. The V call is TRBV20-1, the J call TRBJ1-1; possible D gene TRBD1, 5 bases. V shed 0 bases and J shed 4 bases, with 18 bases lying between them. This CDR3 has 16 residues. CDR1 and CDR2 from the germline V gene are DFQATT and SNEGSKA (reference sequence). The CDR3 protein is CSARDRGTFRITEAFF. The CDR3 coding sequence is TGCAGTGCTAGAGATAGGGGAACCTTTAGGATCACTGAAGCTTTCTTT.

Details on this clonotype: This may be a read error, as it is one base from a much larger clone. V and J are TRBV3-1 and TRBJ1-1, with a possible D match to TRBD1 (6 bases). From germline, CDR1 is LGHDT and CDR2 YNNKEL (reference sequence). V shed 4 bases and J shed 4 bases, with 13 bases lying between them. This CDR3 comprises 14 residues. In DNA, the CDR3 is TGTGCCAGCAGCCCCCGGACAGTAGGCACTGAAGCTTTCTTT. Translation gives CASSPRTVGTEAFF.

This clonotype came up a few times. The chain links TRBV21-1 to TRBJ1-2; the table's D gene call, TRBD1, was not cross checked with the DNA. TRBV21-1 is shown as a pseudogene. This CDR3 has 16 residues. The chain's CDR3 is CASSKISRTAYYGYTF. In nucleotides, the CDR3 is TGTGCCAGCAGCAAAATATCCCGGACAGCATACTATGGCTACACCTTC.

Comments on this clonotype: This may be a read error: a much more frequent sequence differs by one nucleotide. The CDR3 coding sequence is TGTGCCAGCAGCTCACGTGGGCGGCAGGACAATGAGCAGTTCTTC. Encoded protein: CASSSRGRQDNEQFF. This chain links TRBV11-2 with TRBJ2-1; D is uncertain. This CDR3 is built from 15 residues. V lost 4 bases to trimming and J lost 5 bases, with 15 bases between them. The V gene's germline CDR1 is SGHAT and CDR2 FQNNGV.

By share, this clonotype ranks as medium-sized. This CDR3 is CAISPGQNYNEQFF. The CDR3 DNA is TGTGCCATCTCTCCGGGACAGAATTACAATGAGCAGTTCTTC. The gene calls are TRBV10-3 and TRBJ2-1; 7 bases align to TRBD1. In germline, CDR1 is ENHRY, CDR2 SYGVKD. V was pared by 8 bases and J by 4 bases, with 8 bases of the junction left unmatched. The CDR3 spans 14 residues.

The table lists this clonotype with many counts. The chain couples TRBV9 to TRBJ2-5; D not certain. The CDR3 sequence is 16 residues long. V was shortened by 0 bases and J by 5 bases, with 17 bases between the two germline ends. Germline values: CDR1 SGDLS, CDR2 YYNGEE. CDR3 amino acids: CASSVDPEIRAETQYF. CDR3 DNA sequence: TGTGCCAGCAGCGTAGACCCCGAGATTCGAGCGGAGACCCAGTACTTC. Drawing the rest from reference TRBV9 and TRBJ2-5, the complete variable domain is DSGVTQTPKHLITATGQRVTLRCSPRSGDLSVYWYQQSLDQGLQFLIQYYNGEERAKGNILERFSAQQFPDLHSELNLSSLELGDSALYFCASSVDPEIRAETQYFGPGTRLLVL.

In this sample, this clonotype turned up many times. The CDR3 spells CSVGTGSGNNQPQHF. The CDR3 DNA reads TGCAGCGTCGGGACAGGGTCCGGGAACAATCAGCCCCAGCATTTT. The rearrangement uses TRBV29-1 and TRBJ1-5; 9 bases map to TRBD1. CDR3 length: 15 residues. CDR1 is SQVTM and CDR2 is ANQGSEA in the germline V gene. V lost 6 bases, J lost 3 bases, and 9 bases stayed unmatched.

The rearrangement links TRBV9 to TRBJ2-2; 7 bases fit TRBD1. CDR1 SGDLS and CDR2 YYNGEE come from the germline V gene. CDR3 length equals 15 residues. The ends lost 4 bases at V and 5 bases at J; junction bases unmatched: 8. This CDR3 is CASSPPGQITGELFF. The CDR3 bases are TGTGCCAGCAGCCCGCCGGGACAGATAACCGGGGAGCTGTTTTTT.

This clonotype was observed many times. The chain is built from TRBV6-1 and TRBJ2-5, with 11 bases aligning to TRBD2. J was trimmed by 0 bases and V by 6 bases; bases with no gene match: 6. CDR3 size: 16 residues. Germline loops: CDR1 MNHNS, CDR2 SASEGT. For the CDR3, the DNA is TGTGCCAGCAGCTCGTCTAGCGGGGGGTACCAAGAGACCCAGTACTTC. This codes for CASSSSSGGYQETQYF.

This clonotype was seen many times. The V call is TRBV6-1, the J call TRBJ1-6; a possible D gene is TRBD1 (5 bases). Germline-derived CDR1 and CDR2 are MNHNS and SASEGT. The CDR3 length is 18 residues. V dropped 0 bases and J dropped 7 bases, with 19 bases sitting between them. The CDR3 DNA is TGTGCCAGCAGTGAAGCCCTCGTGGCAGGGCTAAACAATTCACCCCTCCACTTT. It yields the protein CASSEALVAGLNNSPLHF.

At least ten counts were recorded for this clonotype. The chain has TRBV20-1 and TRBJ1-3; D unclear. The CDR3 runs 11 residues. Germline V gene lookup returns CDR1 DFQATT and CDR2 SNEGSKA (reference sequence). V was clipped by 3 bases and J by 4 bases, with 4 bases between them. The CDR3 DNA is TGCAGTGCTAGCCCCGGAAACACCATATATTTT. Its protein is CSASPGNTIYF.